This T cell receptor beta chain was found in a study of cytotoxic CD8 clonotypes in ibrutinib-treated CLL. Researchers set a sequencing depth target of 1 in 200,000 to 1 in 1 million T cells. Data came from immunoSEQ multiplex PCR; TCRdb stores just in-frame clones and leaves some out. The table shows about 92,000 clones, with more than 70% occurring only once. This clone was picked up one time. The germline V gene has CDR1 LGHNT and CDR2 FRNRAP. V shed 0 bases and J shed 4 bases, with 12 bases lying between them. This CDR3 has 15 amino acids. The chain couples TRBV12-5 to TRBJ1-2, with D possibly TRBD1 on 5 matching bases. This TCR came from a human donor with chronic lymphocytic leukemia. The source was PBMCs, collected after 24 months of ibrutinib treatment. DNA for the CDR3: TGTGCTAGTGGTTTGGTACTGAGACAGAGCTATGGCTACACCTTC. Translating it yields CASGLVLRQSYGYTF.